This passage covers 8 T cell receptor beta chains from one sample sequenced in a study of beta chain features in type 1 diabetes (dated by TCRdb to 2016 to 2019). Beyond this particular receptor, the publication reports: In all four CD4+ subsets, TCRB CDR3 length was moderately but significantly shorter in type 1 diabetes patients.

The antigens for these receptors are not known. Library generation was performed with the immunoSEQ multiplex PCR assay. All of the isolated RNA was reverse transcribed with the High Capacity cDNA Reverse Transcription Kit, so expressed TCRB transcripts were sequenced. The table comes from immuneACCESS by way of TCRdb, which keeps in-frame sequences with V and J called. Part of the clones is missing from these tables; in studies checked, under half for an unresolved V gene and the rest for unknown reasons. The sample includes approximately 170,000 clones, with 7.5% to 8.5% observed a single time. In total, the top ten clones hold roughly 0.5% of the sample. Source material: central memory CD4+ T cells from blood. The receptors originated from a man younger than 30 with type 1 diabetes.

The chain recombines TRBV7-2 with TRBJ2-5; TRBD1 aligns across 9 bases. Trimming at V came to 1 base and at J to 2 bases, leaving 2 bases not matched to a gene. The CDR3 is 15 residues long. Germline loops: CDR1 SGHTA, CDR2 FQGNSA. This CDR3 reads CASSLGDRDQETQYF. For the CDR3, the DNA is TGTGCCAGCAGCTTAGGGGACAGGGATCAAGAGACCCAGTACTTC.

The chain uses TRBV28 and TRBJ1-2; 8 nucleotides match TRBD1. Germline V gives CDR1 MDHEN, CDR2 SYDVKM. Germline trimming cut 5 bases from V and 2 bases from J; bases unmatched to any gene: 4. CDR3 length equals 14 residues. The CDR3 DNA sequence: TGTGCCAGCAGTCCGGGACAGGCAAACTATGGCTACACCTTC. The encoded protein is CASSPGQANYGYTF.

V is TRBV10-3 and J is TRBJ1-2, with a tentative D call TRBD1 (5 bases). V lost 0 bases, J lost 3 bases, and 5 bases lay in between. The CDR3 covers 13 residues. CDR1 and CDR2 from the germline V gene are ENHRY and SYGVKD. In DNA, the CDR3 is TGTGCCATCAGTGAGTCGACAGACTATGGCTACACCTTC. Residues: CAISESTDYGYTF.

This clone was seen more than once but under ten times. The rearrangement uses TRBV9 and TRBJ1-2; TRBD1 is a possible D gene (5 bases). CDR3 length: 14 residues. Per germline, CDR1 SGDLS and CDR2 YYNGEE. Trimming took off 4 bases at V and 8 bases at J, with 18 bases between the two ends. This CDR3 reads CASSQDHKGRGYTF. The CDR3 DNA reads TGTGCCAGCAGCCAAGATCACAAGGGGCGCGGCTACACCTTC.

This clone was seen more than once but under ten times. Here the CDR3 reads CASSLDSASSANKNIQYF. CDR3 in DNA: TGCGCCAGCAGCTTGGACTCTGCGTCGTCAGCGAACAAAAACATTCAGTACTTC. This chain uses TRBV5-1 with TRBJ2-4; the D is unclear. Germline V gene lookup returns CDR1 SGHRS and CDR2 YFSETQ. V was trimmed by 0 bases and J by 3 bases, leaving 19 bases between them. This CDR3 has 18 residues.

There are a few counts of this clone. The chain uses TRBV28 and TRBJ1-1; unclear D gene. Germline loops: CDR1 MDHEN, CDR2 SYDVKM. CDR3 length: 11 amino acids. V gave up 3 bases and J gave up 3 bases, with 2 bases separating them. In DNA, the CDR3 is TGTGCCAGCAGTTTCTACACTGAAGCTTTCTTT. Its protein is CASSFYTEAFF.

CDR3 bases: TGTGCCAGCAGCTATGAGAATGAGCAGTTCTTC. Translation: CASSYENEQFF. V gene TRBV5-6 combines with J gene TRBJ2-1; D gene ambiguous. The CDR3 has 11 amino acids. The V and J ends lost 3 bases and 7 bases respectively, with 5 bases between them. Germline CDR1 and CDR2: SGHDT and YYEEEE.

This clone has more than one count but fewer than ten. CDR3 in DNA: TGTGCCAGCAGCTCCGATTTCGGGGAGCAGTACTTC. Residues: CASSSDFGEQYF. The chain has TRBV6-6 and TRBJ2-7, with D unclear. Germline V CDR1 and CDR2: MNHNY, SVGAGI (reference sequence). The V end was cut by 6 bases, the J end by 7 bases, with 13 bases between. CDR3 length: 12 amino acids.